A single sample is the source of the 10 T cell receptor beta chains below, sequenced in a study of CD8+CD57+ T cells in acquired aplastic anemia. Genomic DNA, serving as template, underwent TCR beta VDJ and CDR3 profiling. TCRdb re-analysed the reads in MiXCR, keeping a single row per CDR3 protein. The table includes some 280,000 distinct CDR3 sequences, around three fifths detected once. The sequencing input was sorted CD4+, CD8+, or CD8+CD57+ T cells (not recorded which) from PBMCs. The source of these receptors is a human donor with severe aplastic anemia or a healthy control (not recorded which).

In this sample, this clonotype turned up many times. The V gene is TRBV5-5, the J gene TRBJ2-3; 7 positions agree with TRBD1. The CDR3 is 12 residues long. Trimming at V came to 4 bases and at J to 6 bases, leaving 2 bases not matched to a gene. The V gene's germline CDR1 is SGHKS and CDR2 YYEKEE (reference sequence). The CDR3 is CASSPQGDTQYF. DNA for the CDR3: TGTGCCAGCAGCCCACAGGGGGATACGCAGTATTTT.

The chain carries TRBV7-2 and TRBJ2-3, with D perhaps TRBD2 (6 bases). The ends were cut back, 5 bases at V and 8 bases at J, with 20 bases in the middle. This CDR3 has 15 amino acids. The germline V gene encodes CDR1 SGHTA and CDR2 FQGNSA. The chain's CDR3 is CASSTNAGKSVTQYF. In DNA, the CDR3 is TGTGCCAGCAGCACGAACGCGGGGAAGTCCGTTACGCAGTATTTT.

This clonotype appeared many times. The V call is TRBV25-1, the J call TRBJ2-2; D remains unclear. Germline V gives CDR1 MGHDK, CDR2 SYGVNS. The CDR3 is 12 amino acids. V dropped 1 base and J dropped 7 bases, with 4 bases sitting between them. The CDR3 is CASSEWGGELFF. The CDR3 DNA reads TGTGCCAGCAGTGAATGGGGCGGGGAGCTGTTTTTT.

This clonotype was found many times. The chain employs TRBV11-3 and TRBJ2-3; TRBD2 might be the D (5 bases). Between the trimmed V and J ends, which lost 8 bases and 2 bases, there was a span of 8 bases. This CDR3 region has 12 residues. CDR1 and CDR2 (germline): SGHNT, YENEEA. This CDR3 is CASRGTTDTQYF. The CDR3 DNA follows: TGTGCCAGCCGGGGAACCACAGATACGCAGTATTTT.

This clonotype was counted ten times or more. This chain connects TRBV7-8 to TRBJ1-2; TRBD1 might be the D (6 bases). Trimming removed 5 bases from V and 8 bases from J, with 15 bases in between. CDR3 length equals 13 residues. Germline assignment: CDR1 SGHVS and CDR2 FQNEAQ. CDR3 DNA: TGTGCCAGCAGCCTCCGTGACAGGCTCGGCTACACCTTC. Its protein product is CASSLRDRLGYTF.

J is TRBJ2-3 and V is TRBV7-3; D may be TRBD2 (7 bases). Germline V lookup: CDR1 SGHTA, CDR2 FQGTGA. This CDR3 is built from 18 residues. Trimming cost V 2 bases and J 3 bases, with 21 bases left between them. The CDR3 DNA sequence: TGTGCCAGCAGCTTATCGGGGGGCAAGGTGGATGGAACAGATACGCAGTATTTT. Amino acids: CASSLSGGKVDGTDTQYF.

This clonotype has just a few counts. Relative to the germline gene, one junction end is altered; a read error may explain this. This chain links TRBV5-1 with TRBJ1-4; 7 bases are a match to TRBD1. The germline V gene encodes CDR1 SGHRS and CDR2 YFSETQ. This CDR3 is 15 amino acids long. Here the CDR3 DNA reads TGCGCCAGCAGCCTGTCGGGACAGCGGAATGAAGAACTGTTTTTT. It translates to CASSLSGQRNEELFF.

The chain links TRBV29-1 to TRBJ2-7; D not resolved. Germline CDR1 and CDR2: SQVTM and ANQGSEA. Trimming took off 7 bases at V and 7 bases at J, with 17 bases between the two ends. This CDR3 comprises 12 residues. Here the CDR3 reads CSAQGPQVEQYF. The CDR3, as DNA: TGCAGCGCCCAAGGGCCTCAAGTAGAGCAGTACTTC.

This clonotype was seen a few times. The chain uses TRBV11-3 and TRBJ2-5; possibly TRBD2 for D (7 bases). CDR3 length: 13 amino acids. Looked up from germline, CDR1 is SGHNT and CDR2 is YENEEA. Between the trimmed V and J ends, which lost 8 bases and 4 bases, there was a span of 14 bases. CDR3 region: CASRRGGGETQYF. The CDR3 bases are TGTGCCAGCCGTAGAGGGGGGGGAGAGACCCAGTACTTC.

Many counts were recorded for this clonotype. V and J are TRBV7-3 and TRBJ2-2, with D unresolved. V was cut by 5 bases and J by 1 base, with 8 bases left in between. In germline, CDR1 is SGHTA, CDR2 FQGTGA. The CDR3 length is 14 residues. The CDR3 here is CASSVRMNTGELFF. The CDR3 DNA reads as TGTGCCAGCAGCGTCCGGATGAACACCGGGGAGCTGTTTTTT.